The entry below gives a single T cell receptor (beta chain) sequence along with its context. Its specificity is not known. The data originate from a study of breast tumors, draining lymph nodes, adjacent tissues. Axillary draining lymph nodes of breast cancer patients supplied the node samples. Whole-study findings and limits: Data fit most tumor T cells coming from lymph node, expanding in tumor. Tumors had less TCR diversity than lymph nodes, more than nontumor tissue.

TCRdb recomputed calls from the multiplex PCR reads with MiXCR, one row per CDR3 protein. The table includes over 70,000 distinct CDR3 sequences, around 30% detected once. V dropped 6 bases and J dropped 5 bases, with 16 bases sitting between them. Germline V gives CDR1 SNHLY, CDR2 FYNNEI. The CDR3 loop spans 14 amino acids. The sequence came from a female donor with breast cancer. Some clones in this sample may be carry-over from other donors' samples. The sample comprised axillary lymph node tissue. V and J are TRBV2 and TRBJ1-1; weak D call: TRBD1 (6 bases). CDR3 sequence reads: CASRSGTPGTEAFF. CDR3 nucleotide sequence: TGTGCCAGCAGGTCCGGGACACCGGGGACTGAAGCTTTCTTT.